This TCR beta chain came from a study of glioma-infiltrating T cells. This clonotype was detected ten times or more. Amplification of TCR alpha and beta CDR3 regions from RNA used iRepertoire nested multiplex PCR. TCRdb reprocessed the multiplex PCR reads via MiXCR and lists one record per CDR3 protein. Among 300,000 to 400,000 distinct CDR3 sequences listed, 41% were seen once. The V end lost 5 bases, the J end lost 1 base, and 14 bases lay between the germline ends. The germline V gene has CDR1 SGHTA and CDR2 FQGNSA. The CDR3 totals 15 residues. This rearrangement joins TRBV7-2 to TRBJ2-5; D remains unclear. The sequencing input was glioma tissue, nonneoplastic brain tissue, or PBMCs (not recorded which). The TCR was taken from a human donor with low-grade glioma or glioblastoma, undergoing nonglioma brain surgery, or in good health (not recorded which). The CDR3 nucleotides read TGTGCCAGCAGCCCCATGTGGCAGACCCAAGAGACCCAGTACTTC. Protein product: CASSPMWQTQETQYF. Drawing the rest from reference TRBV7-2 and TRBJ2-5, the complete variable domain is GAGVSQSPSNKVTEKGKDVELRCDPISGHTALYWYRQSLGQGLEFLIYFQGNSAPDKSGLPSDRFSAERTGGSVSTLTIQRTQQEDSAVYLCASSPMWQTQETQYFGPGTRLLVL.